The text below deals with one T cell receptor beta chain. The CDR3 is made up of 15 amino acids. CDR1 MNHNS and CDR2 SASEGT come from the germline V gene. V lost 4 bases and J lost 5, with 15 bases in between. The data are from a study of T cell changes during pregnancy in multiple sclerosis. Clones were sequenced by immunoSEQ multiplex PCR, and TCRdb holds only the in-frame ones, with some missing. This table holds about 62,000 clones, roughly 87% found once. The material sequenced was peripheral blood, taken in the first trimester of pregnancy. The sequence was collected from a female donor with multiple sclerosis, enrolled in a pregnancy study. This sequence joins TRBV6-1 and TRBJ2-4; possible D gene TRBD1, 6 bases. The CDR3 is CASSALGQRQNIQYF. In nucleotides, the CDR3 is TGTGCCAGCAGTGCCCTCGGACAGCGACAAAACATTCAGTACTTC.